This T cell receptor (beta chain) emerged from a study of blood T cell repertoires in COVID-19. Germline V lookup: CDR1 SGHTA, CDR2 FQGNSA. Trimming removed 3 bases from V and 4 bases from J, with 6 bases in between. This CDR3 region has 12 residues. Generated by immunoSEQ multiplex PCR, the TCRdb table keeps only in-frame clones and is missing some. The repertoire holds about 190,000 clones, nearly 90% seen once, with about 0.59% in the top ten. The chain combines TRBV7-2 with TRBJ2-5; D not certain. This sequence originates from a man aged 50 to 59 with acute or convalescent COVID-19. The material sequenced was peripheral blood. The CDR3 DNA follows: TGTGCCAGCAGCTTGTCACTAGAGACCCAGTACTTC. Translating it yields CASSLSLETQYF. The variable domain in full, completed from reference TRBV7-2 and TRBJ2-5, reads GAGVSQSPSNKVTEKGKDVELRCDPISGHTALYWYRQSLGQGLEFLIYFQGNSAPDKSGLPSDRFSAERTGGSVSTLTIQRTQQEDSAVYLCASSLSLETQYFGPGTRLLVL.